These 9 T cell receptor beta chains originate from one sample sequenced in a study of human T cells and chemical hapten exposure. As for time point: patch test 2, 6 weeks after DPC sensitization. Treatment given: therapeutic diphenylcyclopropenone sensitization with weekly scalp DPC. Using its own MiXCR run on the RACE reads, TCRdb lists one record per CDR3 protein. There are 80,000 to 95,000 distinct CDR3 sequences in the sample; 9.5% to 11% occur only once, and under 2.5% lies in the top ten. The sample in question was whole blood, obtained in connection with sensitization to the hapten diphenylcyclopropenone (DPC). These receptors originate from a man aged 35 to 55 with alopecia areata. Some clones in this sample may be carry-over from other donors' samples.

J is TRBJ1-6 and V is TRBV11-2; no reliable D call. Between the trimmed V and J ends, which lost 5 bases and 8 bases, there was a span of 4 bases. The CDR3 spans 11 residues. Germline V gene lookup returns CDR1 SGHAT and CDR2 FQNNGV. CDR3 in DNA: TGTGCCAGCAGCACTGATTCACCCCTCCACTTT. This codes for CASSTDSPLHF. Full variable domain (outside the CDR3, taken from reference TRBV11-2 and TRBJ1-6): EAGVAQSPRYKIIEKRQSVAFWCNPISGHATLYWYQQILGQGPKLLIQFQNNGVVDDSQLPKDRFSAERLKGVDSTLKIQPAKLEDSAVYLCASSTDSPLHFGNGTRLTVT.

The V gene is TRBV28, the J gene TRBJ1-6; 8 positions match TRBD1. V lost 3 bases and J lost 11; bases outside the gene matches: 12. Germline V gene sequence: CDR1 MDHEN, CDR2 SYDVKM. The CDR3 is made up of 16 amino acids. The CDR3 DNA sequence: TGTGCCAGCAGTTTTCAGCAGGGGGCTAGTAAGGCACCCCTCCACTTT. Translating it yields CASSFQQGASKAPLHF.

V and J are TRBV10-3 and TRBJ2-7; D unresolved. V was trimmed by 0 bases and J by 5 bases, leaving 8 bases between them. This CDR3 is built from 13 residues. Germline V lookup: CDR1 ENHRY, CDR2 SYGVKD. In DNA form, the CDR3 reads TGTGCCATCAGTGAGTCGCTTAGTCACGAGCAGTACGTC. It is translated as CAISESLSHEQYV.

A few counts support this clonotype. The V call is TRBV6-5, the J call TRBJ2-1, with 11 nucleotides matching TRBD1. Germline-derived CDR1 and CDR2 are MNHEY and SVGAGI. With 2 bases clipped from V and 8 bases from J, the junction kept 5 bases outside the gene matches. The CDR3 loop spans 15 amino acids. CDR3 sequence: CASSYGGTGGDEQFF. Written as DNA, the CDR3 is TGTGCCAGCAGTTACGGAGGGACAGGGGGTGATGAGCAGTTCTTC.

This clonotype appeared many times. The chain uses TRBV12-3 or TRBV12-4 and TRBJ2-3, with D unresolved. V gave up 5 bases and J gave up 0 bases, with 12 bases separating them. The CDR3 spans 15 residues. Here the CDR3 reads CASSVNLPSTDTQYF. CDR3 nucleotides: TGTGCCAGCAGTGTGAATCTACCTAGCACAGATACGCAGTATTTT.

This chain connects TRBV11-2 to TRBJ2-5; D is undetermined. This CDR3 contains 12 residues. Germline assignment: CDR1 SGHAT and CDR2 FQNNGV. Trimming shortened V by 5 bases and J by 4 bases, and 8 bases separated the two germline ends. In DNA, the CDR3 is TGTGCCAGCAGCGGCCGTAGAGAGACCCAGTACTTC. Translated: CASSGRRETQYF.

In this sample, this clonotype turned up many times. The chain has TRBV7-2 and TRBJ2-7; TRBD2 might be the D (6 bases). V was pared by 1 base and J by 5 bases, with 12 bases between. CDR1 and CDR2 (germline): SGHTA, FQGNSA. The CDR3 extends over 14 amino acids. CDR3 amino acids: CASSLVAGGNEQYF. DNA for the CDR3: TGTGCCAGCAGCTTAGTAGCCGGAGGGAACGAGCAGTACTTC.

This clonotype was recorded many times. J is TRBJ2-3 and V is TRBV20-1; 8 nucleotides align to TRBD2. The CDR3 sequence is 16 residues long. In germline, CDR1 is DFQATT, CDR2 SNEGSKA (reference sequence). V shed 0 bases and J 0 bases; nucleotides not matched to a gene: 5. In DNA form, the CDR3 reads TGCAGTGCTAGAGACAGACTAGCGTCTAGCACAGATACGCAGTATTTT. Amino acid sequence: CSARDRLASSTDTQYF.

This clonotype occurred a few times. The V and J genes are TRBV7-2 and TRBJ1-6; 7 positions agree with TRBD1. Germline values: CDR1 SGHTA, CDR2 FQGNSA. This CDR3 has 13 amino acids. After removal of 8 bases from V and 8 bases from J, the junction contained 6 bases not matched to a gene. Here the CDR3 reads CASSGTEYSPLHF. In DNA, the CDR3 is TGTGCCAGCTCCGGGACAGAGTATTCACCCCTCCACTTT. Supplemented by reference TRBV7-2 and TRBJ1-6, the full variable domain reads GAGVSQSPSNKVTEKGKDVELRCDPISGHTALYWYRQSLGQGLEFLIYFQGNSAPDKSGLPSDRFSAERTGGSVSTLTIQRTQQEDSAVYLCASSGTEYSPLHFGNGTRLTVT.